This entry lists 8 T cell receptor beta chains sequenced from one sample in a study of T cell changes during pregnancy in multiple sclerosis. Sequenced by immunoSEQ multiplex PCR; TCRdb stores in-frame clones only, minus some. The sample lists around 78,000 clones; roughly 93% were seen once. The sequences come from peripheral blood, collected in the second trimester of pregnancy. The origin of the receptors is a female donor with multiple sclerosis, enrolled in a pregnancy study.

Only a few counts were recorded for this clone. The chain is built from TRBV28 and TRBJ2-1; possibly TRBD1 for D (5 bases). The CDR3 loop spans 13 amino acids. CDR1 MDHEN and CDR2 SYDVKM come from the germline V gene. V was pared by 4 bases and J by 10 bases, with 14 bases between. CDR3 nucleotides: TGTGCCAGCAGTTCTATGGACCGACAGGAGCAGTTCTTC. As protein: CASSSMDRQEQFF. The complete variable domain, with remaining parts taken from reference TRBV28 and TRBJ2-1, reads DVKVTQSSRYLVKRTGEKVFLECVQDMDHENMFWYRQDPGLGLRLIYFSYDVKMKEKGDIPEGYSVSREKKERFSLILESASTNQTSMYLCASSSMDRQEQFFGPGTRLTVL.

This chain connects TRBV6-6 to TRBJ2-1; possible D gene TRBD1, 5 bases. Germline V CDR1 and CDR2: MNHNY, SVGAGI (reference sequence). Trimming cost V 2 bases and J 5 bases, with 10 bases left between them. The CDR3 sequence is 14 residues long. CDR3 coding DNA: TGTGCCAGCAGTTACCTCCAACAGGACAATGAGCAGTTCTTC. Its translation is CASSYLQQDNEQFF.

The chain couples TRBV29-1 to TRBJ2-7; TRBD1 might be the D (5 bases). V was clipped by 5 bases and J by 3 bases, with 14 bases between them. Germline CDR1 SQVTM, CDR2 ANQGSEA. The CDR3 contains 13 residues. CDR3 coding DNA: TGCAGCGTTCTTCCGGACACCCGCTACGAGCAGTACTTC. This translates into CSVLPDTRYEQYF.

CDR3 sequence: CASRPLGRTQYF. The CDR3 coding sequence is TGTGCCAGCAGGCCCCTTGGGCGGACCCAGTACTTC. This sequence joins TRBV11-2 and TRBJ2-5, with D hard to call. This CDR3 comprises 12 residues. The V end lost 6 bases, the J end lost 7 bases, and 12 bases lay between the germline ends. Germline CDR1 SGHAT, CDR2 FQNNGV.

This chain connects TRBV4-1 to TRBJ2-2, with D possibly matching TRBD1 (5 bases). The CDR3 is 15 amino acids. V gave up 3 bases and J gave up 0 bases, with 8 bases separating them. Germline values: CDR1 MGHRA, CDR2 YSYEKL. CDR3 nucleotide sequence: TGCGCCAGCAGCCACAGGGCTTCGAACACCGGGGAGCTGTTTTTT. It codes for CASSHRASNTGELFF.

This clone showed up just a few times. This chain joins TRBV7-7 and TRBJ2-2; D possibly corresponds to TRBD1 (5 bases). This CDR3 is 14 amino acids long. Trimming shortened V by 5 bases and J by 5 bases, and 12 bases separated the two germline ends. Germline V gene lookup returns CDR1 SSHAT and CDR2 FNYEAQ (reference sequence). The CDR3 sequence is CASSMTVLTGELFF. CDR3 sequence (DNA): TGTGCCAGCAGCATGACAGTCCTGACCGGGGAGCTGTTTTTT. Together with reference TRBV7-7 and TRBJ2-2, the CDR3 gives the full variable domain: GAGVSQSPRYKVTKRGQDVTLRCDPISSHATLYWYQQALGQGPEFLTYFNYEAQPDKSGLPSDRFSAERPEGSISTLTIQRTEQRDSAMYRCASSMTVLTGELFFGEGSRLTVL.

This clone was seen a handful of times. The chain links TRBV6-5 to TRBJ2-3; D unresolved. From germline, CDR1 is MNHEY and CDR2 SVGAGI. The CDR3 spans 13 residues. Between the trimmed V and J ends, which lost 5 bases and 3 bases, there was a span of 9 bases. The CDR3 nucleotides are TGTGCCAGCAGTACAGCAGAGACAGATACGCAGTATTTT. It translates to CASSTAETDTQYF.

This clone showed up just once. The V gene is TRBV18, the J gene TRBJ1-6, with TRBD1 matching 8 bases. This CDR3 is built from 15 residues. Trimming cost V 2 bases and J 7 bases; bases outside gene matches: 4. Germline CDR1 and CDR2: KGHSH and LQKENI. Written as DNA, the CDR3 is TGTGCCAGCTCACCAACGACAGGGGTCAATTCACCCCTCCACTTT. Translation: CASSPTTGVNSPLHF.